The 14 T cell receptor beta chains in this list originate from one sample, sequenced in a study of blood T cell repertoires in COVID-19. Clones were sequenced by immunoSEQ multiplex PCR, and TCRdb holds only the in-frame ones, with some missing. Of some 140,000 clones detected, roughly 80% appear once; the ten largest clones hold approximately 5.2%. Specimen: peripheral blood. These receptors were obtained from an older woman with COVID-19, enrolled during active disease.

This chain links TRBV7-8 with TRBJ1-6, with TRBD1 matching 10 bases. Germline loops: CDR1 SGHVS, CDR2 FQNEAQ. J gave up 9 bases and V 5 bases, and 10 bases lay outside the gene matches. CDR3 length equals 16 residues. In DNA form, the CDR3 reads TGTGCCAGCAGCCCCACGGGACAGGGGATGGGTTCACCCCTCCACTTT. It codes for CASSPTGQGMGSPLHF.

The J gene is TRBJ2-3, the V gene TRBV4-1, with a tentative D call TRBD2 (5 bases). V lost 0 bases, J lost 0 bases, and 16 bases lay in between. Germline CDR1 reads MGHRA; CDR2 reads YSYEKL. CDR3 size: 18 residues. CDR3 protein: CASSQERWVRVSTDTQYF. The DNA of the CDR3 is TGCGCCAGCAGCCAAGAACGATGGGTGAGGGTGAGCACAGATACGCAGTATTTT.

Only a few counts were recorded for this clone. The rearrangement uses TRBV5-4 and TRBJ2-5, with D tentatively TRBD2 (6 bases). From germline, CDR1 is SGHNT and CDR2 YYREEE (reference sequence). This CDR3 has 14 residues. The V end lost 2 bases, the J end lost 1 base, and 9 bases lay between the germline ends. In nucleotides, the CDR3 is TGTGCCAGCAGCTTTCGTAGCGGCCAAGAGACCCAGTACTTC. This codes for CASSFRSGQETQYF.

The chain carries TRBV7-3 and TRBJ2-1; 10 bases line up with TRBD2. The CDR3 is 16 amino acids. With 5 bases clipped from V and 7 bases from J, the junction kept 11 bases outside the gene matches. Germline V gives CDR1 SGHTA, CDR2 FQGTGA. CDR3 nucleotide sequence: TGTGCCAGCAGCCCGACGGTTAGCGGGGGGAAGAATGAGCAGTTCTTC. The encoded protein is CASSPTVSGGKNEQFF.

The V call is TRBV30, the J call TRBJ1-3, with D unresolved. This CDR3 spans 12 amino acids. Trimming pared 4 bases from V and 10 bases from J, leaving 14 bases between. Germline CDR1 reads GTSNPN; CDR2 reads SVGIG (reference sequence). The DNA of the CDR3 is TGTGCCTGGACTATGAACCGAGGGACCATATATTTT. Protein product: CAWTMNRGTIYF.

The rearrangement links TRBV21-1 to TRBJ1-5. TRBV21-1 has pseudogene status. This CDR3 has 13 residues. The CDR3 reads CASSPRTNQPQHF. CDR3 in DNA: TGTGCCAGCAGCCCCCGCACTAATCAGCCCCAGCATTTT.

The V gene is TRBV20-1, the J gene TRBJ1-4; no definite D call. CDR1 and CDR2 from the germline V gene are DFQATT and SNEGSKA (reference sequence). Trimming took off 0 bases at V and 8 bases at J, with 4 bases between the two ends. The CDR3 is made up of 11 amino acids. CDR3 DNA sequence: TGCAGTGCTAGAGACTTAGAAAAACTGTTTTTT. Protein: CSARDLEKLFF.

Details on this clone: At one boundary the junction diverges from the germline segment, which might be a read error. This chain links TRBV5-4 with TRBJ2-1; 7 bases fit TRBD2. This CDR3 contains 13 residues. Germline CDR1 and CDR2: SGHNT and YYREEE (reference sequence). The CDR3 here is CASSLKAKRGVIF. CDR3 DNA sequence: TGTGCCAGCAGCTTGAAGGCTAAGCGGGGCGTGATCTTC.

This chain connects TRBV6-2 or TRBV6-3 to TRBJ2-5, with 7 bases identical to TRBD1. The CDR3 runs 13 residues. V lost 5 bases, J lost 4 bases, and 4 bases stayed unmatched. Germline CDR1 is MNHEY and CDR2 is SVGEGT. The CDR3 DNA sequence: TGTGCCAGCAGTGACAGGGTCGGAGAGACCCAGTACTTC. This translates into CASSDRVGETQYF.

The gene calls are TRBV7-8 and TRBJ1-5, with D maybe TRBD1 (6 bases). CDR3 length equals 13 residues. With 0 bases removed from V and 7 bases from J, the gap between germline ends came to 7 bases. Germline CDR1 reads SGHVS; CDR2 reads FQNEAQ. The chain's CDR3 is CASSLARGQPQHF. The CDR3 DNA reads TGTGCCAGCAGCTTAGCCAGGGGACAGCCCCAGCATTTT.

This clone was recorded only once. The chain combines TRBV30 with TRBJ1-3; D call uncertain. Trimming removed 6 bases at V and 4 bases at J, with 4 bases between. The CDR3 runs 10 residues. Germline values: CDR1 GTSNPN, CDR2 SVGIG (reference sequence). The CDR3 nucleotides read TGTGCCTGCGGGGGAAACACCATATATTTT. Amino acids: CACGGNTIYF.

This rearrangement joins TRBV20-1 to TRBJ1-2; 7 bases match TRBD1. V lost 3 bases to trimming and J lost 7 bases; unmatched junction nucleotides: 11. Germline lookup yields CDR1 DFQATT and CDR2 SNEGSKA (reference sequence). This CDR3 has 14 residues. CDR3 amino acids: CSASEGGLVAGYTF. CDR3 DNA sequence: TGCAGTGCTAGTGAAGGGGGCTTGGTGGCTGGCTACACCTTC.

V gene TRBV3-1 (or the pseudogene TRBV3-2) combines with J gene TRBJ2-1; 11 bases are shared with TRBD1. Germline loops: CDR1 LGHDT, CDR2 YNNKEL (reference sequence). This CDR3 is built from 14 residues. V dropped 8 bases and J dropped 8; count of bases not matched to a gene: 8. The CDR3, as DNA: TGTGCCAGCGGTGGACAGGGGGCGCGGGATGAGCAGTTCTTC. Its protein product is CASGGQGARDEQFF.

The V and J genes are TRBV19 and TRBJ1-5; 10 positions agree with TRBD1. CDR3 size: 15 residues. V lost 6 bases, J lost 4 bases, and 6 bases stayed unmatched. Germline CDR1 LNHDA, CDR2 SQIVND (reference sequence). For the CDR3, the DNA is TGTGCCAGTAGGACTGGACAGGGGGGTAATCAGCCCCAGCATTTT. It is translated as CASRTGQGGNQPQHF.